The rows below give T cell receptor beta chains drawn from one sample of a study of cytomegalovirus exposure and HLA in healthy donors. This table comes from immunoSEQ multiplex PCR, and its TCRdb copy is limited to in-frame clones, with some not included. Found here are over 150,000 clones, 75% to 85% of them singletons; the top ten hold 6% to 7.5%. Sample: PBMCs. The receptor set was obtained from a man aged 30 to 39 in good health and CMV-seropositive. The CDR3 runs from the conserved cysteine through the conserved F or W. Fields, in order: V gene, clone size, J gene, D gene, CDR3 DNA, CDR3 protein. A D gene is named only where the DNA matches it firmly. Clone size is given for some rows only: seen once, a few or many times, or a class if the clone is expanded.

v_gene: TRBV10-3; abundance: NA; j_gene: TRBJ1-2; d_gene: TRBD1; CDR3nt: TGTGCCATCAGGAAGGGTGGGACAGCAGCTAACTATGGCTACACCTTC; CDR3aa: CAIRKGGTAANYGYTF
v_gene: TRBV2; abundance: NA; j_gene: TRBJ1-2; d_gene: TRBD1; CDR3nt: TGTGCCAGCAGCAACCGGGACAGGGCGCTTTCTAACTATGGCTACACCTTC; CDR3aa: CASSNRDRALSNYGYTF
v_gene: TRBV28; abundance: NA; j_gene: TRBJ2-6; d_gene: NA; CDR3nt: TGTGCCAGCAGTCTGTACTCTGGGGCCAACGTCCTGACTTTC; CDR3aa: CASSLYSGANVLTF
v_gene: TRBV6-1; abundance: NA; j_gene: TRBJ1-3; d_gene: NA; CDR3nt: TGTGCCAGCAGTGACGGTGTCTCTGGAAACACCATATATTTT; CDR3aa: CASSDGVSGNTIYF
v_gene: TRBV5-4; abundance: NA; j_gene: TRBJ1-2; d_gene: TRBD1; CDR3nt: TGTGCCAGCAGCCGTGGACAGGGGGCTGCCGGTCATGGCTACACCTTC; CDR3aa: CASSRGQGAAGHGYTF
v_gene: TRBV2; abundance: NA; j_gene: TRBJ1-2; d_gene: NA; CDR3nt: TGTGCCAGCAGTCCAGGGTTTAACTATGGCTACACCTTC; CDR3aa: CASSPGFNYGYTF
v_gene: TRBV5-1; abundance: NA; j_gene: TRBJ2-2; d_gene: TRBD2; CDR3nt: TGCGCCAGCAGCTTGGCAGCGGGAGTCGACACCAGGGAGCTGTTTTTT; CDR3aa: CASSLAAGVDTRELFF
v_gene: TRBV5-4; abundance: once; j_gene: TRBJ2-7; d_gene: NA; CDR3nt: TGTGCCAGCAGCGAGAAAACAGGGAACAACGAGCAGTACTTC; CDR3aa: CASSEKTGNNEQYF
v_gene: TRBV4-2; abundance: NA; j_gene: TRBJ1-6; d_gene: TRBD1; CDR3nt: TGTGCCAGCAGCCTGACTGACAGGGGAGGTAATTCACCCCTCCACTTT; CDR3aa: CASSLTDRGGNSPLHF
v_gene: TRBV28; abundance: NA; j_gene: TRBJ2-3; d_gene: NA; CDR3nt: TGTGCCAGCAGTCCTCTAACTAGCACAGATACGCAGTATTTT; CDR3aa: CASSPLTSTDTQYF
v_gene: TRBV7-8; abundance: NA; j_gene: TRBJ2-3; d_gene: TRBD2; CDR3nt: TGTGCCAGCAGCATGGGACTAAGCACAGATACGCAGTATTTT; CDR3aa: CASSMGLSTDTQYF
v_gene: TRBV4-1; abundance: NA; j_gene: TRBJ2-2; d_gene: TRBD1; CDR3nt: TGCGCCAGCAGCCAAGAACAGGGGGCTTGGACCGGGGAGCTGTTTTTT; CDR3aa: CASSQEQGAWTGELFF
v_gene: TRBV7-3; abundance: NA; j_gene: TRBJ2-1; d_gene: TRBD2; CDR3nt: TGTGCCAGCAGCTTAACGAGCGGGAGGACCTACAATGAGCAGTTCTTC; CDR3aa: CASSLTSGRTYNEQFF
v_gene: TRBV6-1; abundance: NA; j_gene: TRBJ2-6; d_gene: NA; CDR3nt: TGTGCCAGTTGGGACGGGAGCTCTGGGGCCAACGTCCTGACTTTC; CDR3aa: CASWDGSSGANVLTF
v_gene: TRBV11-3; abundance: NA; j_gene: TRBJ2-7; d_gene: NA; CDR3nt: TGTGCCAGCAGCTTCCGAGACAGAACCTTCTACGAGCAGTACTTC; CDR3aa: CASSFRDRTFYEQYF
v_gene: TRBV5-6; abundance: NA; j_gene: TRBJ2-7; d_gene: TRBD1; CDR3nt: TGTGCCAGCAGCTTGGGGGGACAGGTCACCTACGAGCAGTACTTC; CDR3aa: CASSLGGQVTYEQYF
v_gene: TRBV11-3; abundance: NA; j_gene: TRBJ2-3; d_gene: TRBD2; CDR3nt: TGTGCCAGCAGCCCCGGGACTATCACAGATACGCAGTATTTT; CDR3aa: CASSPGTITDTQYF
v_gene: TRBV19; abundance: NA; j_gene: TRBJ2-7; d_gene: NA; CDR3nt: TGTGCCAGAAAACCGGGACAACCGAGCTATCACTACGAGCAGTACTTC; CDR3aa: CARKPGQPSYHYEQYF
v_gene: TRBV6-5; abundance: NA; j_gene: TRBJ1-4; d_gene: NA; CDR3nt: TGTGCCAGCAGTTACCGCGGTCTCAATGAAAAACTGTTTTTT; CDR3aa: CASSYRGLNEKLFF